This T cell receptor beta chain was documented in a study of technical replicates of blood from several donors. The data were produced by immunoSEQ multiplex PCR, yet TCRdb's version contains in-frame clones alone and is incomplete. This sample has 95,000 or so clones, with about 95% found just once. Per germline, CDR1 SGHTA and CDR2 FQGNSA. This CDR3 region has 15 residues. J gave up 4 bases and V 1 base, and 3 bases lay outside the gene matches. This chain uses TRBV7-2 with TRBJ2-3; 9 bases align to TRBD2. The sample comprised T cells isolated from PBMCs. The TCR sequence derives from a human donor in good health. Here the CDR3 reads CASSLVAGGADTQYF. The CDR3 DNA follows: TGTGCCAGCAGCTTAGTCGCGGGAGGGGCAGATACGCAGTATTTT.